The 27 T cell receptor beta chains given below trace back to one sample, sequenced in a study. TCRdb used MiXCR to reprocess the RT-PCR reads, holding one entry per CDR3 protein. The table has around 700,000 distinct CDR3 sequences, more than 13% seen once. The sequencing sample was made of memory CD4+ T cells from blood. The source is a female donor in good health, serving as a healthy control.

The chain employs TRBV7-9 and TRBJ2-3; D could derive from TRBD1 or TRBD2 (5 bases each). The germline V gene has CDR1 SEHNR and CDR2 FQNEAQ (reference sequence). With 1 base removed from V and 0 bases from J, the gap between germline ends came to 8 bases. The CDR3 spans 15 residues. CDR3 coding DNA: TGTGCCAGCAGCTTAGACGGGGCAAGCACAGATACGCAGTATTTT. Its translation is CASSLDGASTDTQYF. Based on the CDR3 plus reference TRBV7-9 and TRBJ2-3, the full variable domain is DTGVSQNPRHKITKRGQNVTFRCDPISEHNRLYWYRQTLGQGPEFLTYFQNEAQLEKSRLLSDRFSAERPKGSFSTLEIQRTEQGDSAMYLCASSLDGASTDTQYFGPGTRLTVL.

A few counts support this clonotype. V and J are TRBV11-2 and TRBJ1-6; D gene ambiguous. Trimming shortened V by 0 bases and J by 1 base, and 10 bases separated the two germline ends. Germline assignment: CDR1 SGHAT and CDR2 FQNNGV. This CDR3 region has 17 residues. Here the CDR3 reads CASSLDRPGSYNSPLHF. CDR3 nucleotide sequence: TGTGCCAGCAGCTTAGACAGGCCGGGGTCCTATAATTCACCCCTCCACTTT.

The sample holds a few counts of this clonotype. CDR3 protein: CASSPMRDSRNSPLHF. The CDR3, as DNA: TGCGCCAGCAGCCCGATGAGGGACAGTCGCAATTCACCCCTCCACTTT. The rearrangement uses TRBV4-3 and TRBJ1-6; TRBD1 matches at 7 bases. This CDR3 is 16 amino acids long. With 4 bases clipped from V and 7 bases from J, the junction kept 10 bases outside the gene matches. Germline-derived CDR1 and CDR2 are LGHNA and YSLEER.

The chain is built from TRBV9 and TRBJ1-3, with TRBD1 matching over 8 bases. There are 15 residues in the CDR3. Germline loops: CDR1 SGDLS, CDR2 YYNGEE. J was trimmed by 6 bases and V by 4 bases; bases with no gene match: 9. CDR3: CASSMQTGVANTIYF. CDR3 nucleotide sequence: TGTGCCAGCAGCATGCAGACAGGGGTGGCAAACACCATATATTTT.

V and J are TRBV6-5 and TRBJ2-1, with 9 nucleotides matching TRBD1. The CDR3 contains 15 residues. V lost 5 bases, J lost 6 bases, and 8 bases stayed unmatched. Germline V gene lookup returns CDR1 MNHEY and CDR2 SVGAGI. The CDR3 reads CASSRTGVLINEQFF. CDR3 coding DNA: TGTGCCAGCAGTAGGACAGGGGTTCTTATCAATGAGCAGTTCTTC.

This clonotype was found many times. The chain recombines TRBV10-3 with TRBJ2-2; possibly TRBD2 for D (5 bases). This CDR3 region has 14 residues. Germline loops: CDR1 ENHRY, CDR2 SYGVKD. With 3 bases removed from V and 4 bases from J, the gap between germline ends came to 9 bases. CDR3 amino acids: CAISDTRGTGELFF. The CDR3 nucleotides read TGTGCCATCAGTGATACCCGGGGCACCGGGGAGCTGTTTTTT.

This clonotype turned up a few times. The chain has TRBV18 and TRBJ1-1; 9 bases agree with TRBD1. CDR3 length equals 16 residues. V lost 6 bases to trimming and J lost 1 base; unmatched junction nucleotides: 9. Germline CDR1 is KGHSH and CDR2 is LQKENI. CDR3 nucleotide sequence: TGTGCCAGCTCGATGGAGACAGGGGGTGGGAACACTGAAGCTTTCTTT. This codes for CASSMETGGGNTEAFF.

The gene calls are TRBV20-1 and TRBJ1-2; TRBD1 might be the D (6 bases). With 5 bases removed from V and 0 bases from J, the gap between germline ends came to 13 bases. This CDR3 is built from 14 residues. CDR1 and CDR2 from the germline V gene are DFQATT and SNEGSKA (reference sequence). The CDR3 nucleotides are TGCAGTGCTGGGGTCGGGACAACTAACTATGGCTACACCTTC. This translates into CSAGVGTTNYGYTF.

This clonotype showed up just a few times. The chain uses TRBV5-4 and TRBJ2-1, with 9 bases that match TRBD1. Germline CDR1 is SGHNT and CDR2 is YYREEE (reference sequence). The CDR3 is 14 amino acids. The junction had 0 bases not matched to a gene; V was cut back by 0 bases and J by 5 bases. The CDR3 loop reads CASSLGTGDNEQFF. The CDR3 nucleotides are TGTGCCAGCAGCTTGGGGACAGGGGACAATGAGCAGTTCTTC.

This clonotype occurred a few times. V gene TRBV5-4 combines with J gene TRBJ2-3, with 9 bases lining up with TRBD2. The CDR3 totals 17 residues. The trim removed 3 bases at V and 0 bases at J, leaving 8 bases unmatched. Looked up from germline, CDR1 is SGHNT and CDR2 is YYREEE (reference sequence). This CDR3 is CASSYDSGRPSTDTQYF. The CDR3 nucleotides read TGTGCCAGCAGCTACGATAGCGGGAGACCGAGCACAGATACGCAGTATTTT.

The V gene is TRBV20-1, the J gene TRBJ1-2; D is uncertain. The length of the CDR3 is 14 residues. Trimming removed 0 bases at V and 4 bases at J, with 12 bases between. Germline loops: CDR1 DFQATT, CDR2 SNEGSKA (reference sequence). CDR3 DNA: TGCAGTGCTAGAGATATCACCTCCCTCTATGGCTACACCTTC. This encodes CSARDITSLYGYTF.

The rearrangement links TRBV11-2 to TRBJ1-1; 7 bases line up with TRBD1. V shed 5 bases and J 4 bases; nucleotides not matched to a gene: 10. Per the germline V gene, CDR1 is SGHAT and CDR2 is FQNNGV. The CDR3 has 15 amino acids. CDR3 DNA: TGTGCCAGCAGCACCCGAAGGGGGCCAAGCACTGAAGCTTTCTTT. This translates into CASSTRRGPSTEAFF.

The chain has TRBV7-3 and TRBJ2-7, with D perhaps matching TRBD1 (6 bases). Germline CDR1 and CDR2: SGHTA and FQGTGA. This CDR3 spans 13 amino acids. Trimming took 4 bases from V and 5 from J, leaving 12 bases between them. CDR3 nucleotides: TGTGCCAGCAGCTCGTACACAGGGAACGAGCAGTACTTC. Amino acids: CASSSYTGNEQYF. The whole variable domain, filled in from reference TRBV7-3 and TRBJ2-7, reads GAGVSQTPSNKVTEKGKYVELRCDPISGHTALYWYRQSLGQGPEFLIYFQGTGAADDSGLPNDRFFAVRPEGSVSTLKIQRTERGDSAVYLCASSSYTGNEQYFGPGTRLTVT.

This chain links TRBV28 with TRBJ2-7; 9 bases line up with TRBD1. CDR1 and CDR2 (germline): MDHEN, SYDVKM. The CDR3 consists of 15 residues. Trimming cost V 2 bases and J 4 bases; bases outside gene matches: 6. The CDR3 region has the DNA TGTGCCAGCAGTTTACCGGGACAGGGTGGGTACGAGCAGTACTTC. This encodes CASSLPGQGGYEQYF.

This clonotype was seen a few times. V and J are TRBV12-3 or TRBV12-4 and TRBJ2-4, with a weak D call TRBD1 (5 bases). CDR3 length equals 15 residues. The V and J ends lost 3 bases and 8 bases respectively, with 17 bases between them. The CDR3 protein is CASSFLATLQDIQYF. The CDR3 coding sequence is TGTGCCAGCAGTTTTCTGGCCACTCTACAGGACATTCAGTACTTC.

The rearrangement links TRBV12-3 or TRBV12-4 to TRBJ2-4, with 7 nucleotides matching TRBD1. The CDR3 loop spans 14 amino acids. Trimming took 4 bases from V and 6 from J; bases not matched to a gene: 6. DNA of the CDR3: TGTGCCAGCAGTTCCCCGGGACAGCCAAACATTCAGTACTTC. This sequence encodes CASSSPGQPNIQYF.

This clonotype occurred a few times. The rearrangement uses TRBV7-9 and TRBJ1-2; D uncertain. This CDR3 comprises 16 residues. Trimming took 8 bases from V and 2 from J, leaving 21 bases between them. Germline CDR1 and CDR2: SEHNR and FQNEAQ (reference sequence). CDR3 in DNA: TGTGCCAGCCAAAGCTTAGTGGCAGGTTACAACTATGGCTACACCTTC. This gives the protein CASQSLVAGYNYGYTF.

This chain joins TRBV6-6 and TRBJ1-3, with a possible D match to TRBD1 (6 bases). With 2 bases removed from V and 1 base from J, the gap between germline ends came to 15 bases. CDR1 MNHNY and CDR2 SVGAGI come from the germline V gene (reference sequence). The CDR3 sequence is 17 residues long. CDR3 residues: CASSYGTTGISGNTIYF. As DNA, the CDR3 is TGTGCCAGCAGTTACGGCACCACAGGGATTTCTGGAAACACCATATATTTT.

This clonotype has a count of ten or more. The rearrangement joins TRBV5-1 to TRBJ2-5; 8 bases map to TRBD1. V gave up 5 bases and J gave up 2 bases; unmatched junction bases: 8. Germline loops: CDR1 SGHRS, CDR2 YFSETQ. The CDR3 sequence is 15 residues long. The CDR3 loop is CASRLGTGQQETQYF. The DNA of the CDR3 is TGCGCCAGCAGGTTAGGGACAGGACAACAAGAGACCCAGTACTTC.

A few counts support this clonotype. The rearrangement uses TRBV6-2 or TRBV6-3 and TRBJ1-2; 8 nucleotides agree with TRBD1. With V trimmed by 9 bases and J by 6 bases, 12 bases remained unmatched. This CDR3 comprises 14 residues. Per germline, CDR1 MNHEY and CDR2 SVGEGT. For the CDR3, the DNA is TGTGCCAGTCGGACAGGGATCGGTCCGGATGGCTACACCTTC. Residues: CASRTGIGPDGYTF.

The rearrangement links TRBV10-1 to TRBJ2-3, with TRBD2 identical over 8 bases. V shed 3 bases and J 4 bases; nucleotides not matched to a gene: 6. This CDR3 has 15 amino acids. CDR1 is WNHNN and CDR2 is SYGVQD in the germline V gene (reference sequence). The CDR3 DNA follows: TGCGCCAGCAGTGATGAAAGCGGGAGCCCAGATACGCAGTATTTT. Translated, it gives CASSDESGSPDTQYF.

This chain uses TRBV28 with TRBJ2-7; D uncertain. Trimming stripped 1 base from V and 3 bases from J, with 4 bases between. Germline loops: CDR1 MDHEN, CDR2 SYDVKM. The CDR3 runs 12 residues. The CDR3 coding sequence is TGTGCCAGCAGTTTATTAGACTACGAGCAGTACTTC. It yields the protein CASSLLDYEQYF.

The sample holds many counts of this clonotype. The chain employs TRBV4-3 and TRBJ1-2; the D gene is possibly TRBD1 (6 bases). CDR3 size: 16 residues. Germline V gene sequence: CDR1 LGHNA, CDR2 YSLEER. Trimming pared 0 bases from V and 4 bases from J, leaving 15 bases between. The chain's CDR3 is CASSQDWSKTGYGYTF. DNA for the CDR3: TGCGCCAGCAGCCAAGATTGGTCGAAGACAGGCTATGGCTACACCTTC.

This clonotype showed up many times. This chain connects TRBV30 to TRBJ2-5; 11 bases line up with TRBD2. With V trimmed by 1 base and J by 5 bases, 6 bases remained unmatched. Germline assignment: CDR1 GTSNPN and CDR2 SVGIG (reference sequence). This CDR3 is built from 15 residues. CDR3 sequence (DNA): TGTGCCTGGAGTGGTCTAGCGGGAGGAGGGGAGACCCAGTACTTC. This encodes CAWSGLAGGGETQYF.

In this sample, this clonotype turned up a few times. The chain has TRBV20-1 and TRBJ2-1, with D possibly matching TRBD2 (5 bases). Trimming took 1 base from V and 2 from J, leaving 9 bases between them. The V gene's germline CDR1 is DFQATT and CDR2 SNEGSKA (reference sequence). The CDR3 covers 14 residues. As DNA, the CDR3 is TGCAGTGCTAGAGGAGGGTCAGCCTACAATGAGCAGTTCTTC. Translating it yields CSARGGSAYNEQFF.

At least ten counts were recorded for this clonotype. The chain links TRBV5-1 to TRBJ2-1; D is uncertain. The V end was cut by 4 bases, the J end by 13 bases, with 21 bases between. Germline V gene data show CDR1 as SGHRS and CDR2 as YFSETQ. The CDR3 sequence is 14 residues long. This CDR3 reads CASSTLLGADQQFF. The CDR3 region has the DNA TGCGCCAGCAGCACACTTTTGGGCGCGGACCAACAGTTCTTC.

The chain has TRBV28 and TRBJ2-1; 7 bases agree with TRBD2. Germline CDR1 MDHEN, CDR2 SYDVKM. V lost 7 bases to trimming and J lost 4 bases; unmatched junction nucleotides: 7. The CDR3 runs to 14 residues. CDR3 sequence (DNA): TGTGCCAGCAAAGGGAGGGGCTCGTACAATGAGCAGTTCTTC. Protein product: CASKGRGSYNEQFF.